The entry below describes one TCR beta chain. As yet, its antigen is unknown. cDNA libraries for TCR beta contained unique molecular identifiers. Some 500,000 cDNA molecules were obtained per 1 to 10 million input T cells. MiXCR, run by TCRdb on the PCR reads, gives a single entry per CDR3 protein. The sample yields 740,000 or so distinct CDR3 sequences, roughly 58% seen once. This specimen comes from a study of post-analysis software for immune sequencing data. Germline CDR1 and CDR2: SQVTM and ANQGSEA. CDR3 length equals 12 residues. Trimming cost V 4 bases and J 6 bases; bases outside gene matches: 4. Study-level findings and limits: Patients had higher frequencies than controls of about five TRBV segments, including TRBV5-6, TRBV5-1 and TRBV20-1.

This receptor was identified in a girl aged 5-17 years with multiple sclerosis. Material: blood. V gene TRBV29-1 combines with J gene TRBJ2-7; 9 nucleotides align to TRBD1. The CDR3: CSVADRGGEQYF. The CDR3 bases are TGCAGCGTTGCGGACAGGGGAGGCGAGCAGTACTTC.